The next 23 T cell receptor beta chains were all read from a single sample in a study of OX40 agonist ivuxolimab in advanced cancers. Libraries were prepared by immunoSEQ multiplex PCR; TCRdb keeps only in-frame clonotypes and omits some of them. Here the sample spans more than 25,000 clones, roughly 90% being singletons. The sample was CD4+ or CD8+ T cells sorted from blood, taken in a trial of the OX40 agonist ivuxolimab. These TCRs come from an adult with an advanced solid tumor such as melanoma, head and neck, liver or kidney cancer.

This chain connects TRBV5-6 to TRBJ2-7, with TRBD1 matching 12 bases. CDR1 is SGHDT, CDR2 YYEEEE, per germline. This CDR3 comprises 15 residues. The V and J ends lost 3 bases and 9 bases, in that order; junction bases with no gene match: 10. For the CDR3, the DNA is TGTGCCAGCAGCTCCGGGACAGGGGGCCCCCTAGGGCAGTACTTC. Residues: CASSSGTGGPLGQYF.

V is TRBV18 and J is TRBJ1-1; D is possibly TRBD1 (5 bases). In germline, CDR1 is KGHSH, CDR2 LQKENI. V was clipped by 0 bases and J by 3 bases, with 8 bases between them. This CDR3 spans 14 amino acids. In DNA, the CDR3 is TGTGCCAGCTCACCACCCCAGGGCTACACTGAAGCTTTCTTT. Its translation is CASSPPQGYTEAFF. Drawing the rest from reference TRBV18 and TRBJ1-1, the complete variable domain is NAGVMQNPRHLVRRRGQEARLRCSPMKGHSHVYWYRQLPEEGLKFMVYLQKENIIDESGMPKERFSAEFPKEGPSILRIQQVVRGDSAAYFCASSPPQGYTEAFFGQGTRLTVV.

The chain is built from TRBV5-6 and TRBJ2-7; D remains ambiguous. The CDR3 has 13 residues. V dropped 0 bases and J dropped 3 bases, with 7 bases sitting between them. Per the germline V gene, CDR1 is SGHDT and CDR2 is YYEEEE. This CDR3 is CASSLGTGYEQYF. The CDR3 region has the DNA TGTGCCAGCAGCTTGGGTACGGGCTACGAGCAGTACTTC. The variable domain in full, with the rest retrieved from reference TRBV5-6 and TRBJ2-7, is DAGVTQSPTHLIKTRGQQVTLRCSPKSGHDTVSWYQQALGQGPQFIFQYYEEEERQRGNFPDRFSGHQFPNYSSELNVNALLLGDSALYLCASSLGTGYEQYFGPGTRLTVT.

This clone was picked up one time. The CDR3 carries no conserved terminal phenylalanine or tryptophan, so it likely arises from a read error. V usage is TRBV27 and J usage is TRBJ2-7; no definite D call. Germline assignment: CDR1 MNHEY and CDR2 SMNVEV (reference sequence). V lost 5 bases, J lost 2 bases, and 10 bases lay in between. CDR3 length: 13 residues. The CDR3 DNA is TGTGCCAGCAGTCTGGGCGATACCTACGAGCAGTACCTC. Its translation: CASSLGDTYEQYL.

This sequence joins TRBV11-2 and TRBJ2-2; TRBD2 matches 15 bases. Germline loops: CDR1 SGHAT, CDR2 FQNNGV. J lost 4 bases, V lost 1 base, and 4 bases had no gene match. The CDR3 totals 18 residues. The CDR3 region is CASSLAGLAGGGTGELFF. The CDR3 bases are TGTGCCAGCAGCTTAGCGGGACTAGCGGGGGGAGGCACCGGGGAGCTGTTTTTT.

V usage is TRBV18 and J usage is TRBJ1-4; D is unresolved. This CDR3 contains 13 residues. The germline V and J ends were trimmed by 3 bases and 6 bases, with 8 bases remaining between them. The germline gives CDR1 KGHSH, CDR2 LQKENI. CDR3 nucleotides: TGTGCCAGCTCACCCCGAGGGCATGAAAAACTGTTTTTT. Encoded protein: CASSPRGHEKLFF.

This clone is labeled as medium-sized. The chain links TRBV10-3 to TRBJ2-7; D uncertain. Looked up from germline, CDR1 is ENHRY and CDR2 is SYGVKD. The CDR3 runs 13 residues. Trimming took off 5 bases at V and 3 bases at J, with 11 bases between the two ends. The CDR3 nucleotides read TGTGCCATCAGTCCCCCCCATGACTACGAGCAGTACTTC. This sequence encodes CAISPPHDYEQYF.

This rearrangement joins TRBV8-2 to TRBJ2-6. TRBV8-2 is designated a pseudogene. This CDR3 region has 16 residues. CDR3 in amino acids: CGRFAITQSRANVLTF. CDR3 bases: TGTGGCAGGTTTGCGATAACACAAAGTCGGGCCAACGTCCTGACTTTC.

The chain recombines TRBV7-2 with TRBJ2-1, with TRBD1 as a possible D gene (5 bases). The V end lost 1 base, the J end lost 2 bases, and 6 bases lay between the germline ends. The CDR3 extends over 14 amino acids. In germline, CDR1 is SGHTA, CDR2 FQGNSA. CDR3 sequence: CASSLGQPYNEQFF. The CDR3 DNA is TGTGCCAGCAGCTTAGGACAGCCCTACAATGAGCAGTTCTTC.

The rearrangement uses TRBV7-8 and TRBJ2-7, with 9 bases identical to TRBD2. V shed 3 bases and J 2 bases; nucleotides not matched to a gene: 8. The CDR3 is 16 residues long. The germline CDR1 and CDR2 sequences are SGHVS and FQNEAQ. The CDR3 DNA reads TGTGCCAGCAGCTTGTGGTCTAGCGGGGACCCCTACGAGCAGTACTTC. Protein sequence: CASSLWSSGDPYEQYF.

This clone has just one count. The chain employs TRBV28 and TRBJ2-3, with 9 bases lining up with TRBD2. With V trimmed by 5 bases and J by 2 bases, 8 bases remained unmatched. Germline V gene lookup returns CDR1 MDHEN and CDR2 SYDVKM. The CDR3 loop spans 16 amino acids. This CDR3 is CASSPLTSGYTDTQYF. The CDR3 bases are TGTGCCAGCAGTCCCCTGACTAGCGGATACACAGATACGCAGTATTTT.

The CDR3 DNA follows: TGTGCCAGCAGCCACGTAGCGGGAGCGGATGAGCAGTTCTTC. Residues: CASSHVAGADEQFF. The rearrangement links TRBV14 to TRBJ2-1; the match to TRBD2 covers 9 bases. The V gene end was trimmed by 3 bases and the J gene end by 8 bases; junction bases not matched to a gene: 5. CDR1 and CDR2 from the germline V gene are SGHDN and FVKESK. The CDR3 runs to 14 residues.

The chain uses TRBV6-5 and TRBJ1-1, with 7 nucleotides matching TRBD1. The germline gives CDR1 MNHEY, CDR2 SVGAGI. With 2 bases clipped from V and 4 bases from J, the junction kept 7 bases outside the gene matches. The CDR3 contains 15 residues. The CDR3 is CASSYRRDSGTEAFF. In DNA, the CDR3 is TGTGCCAGCAGTTACAGACGGGACAGCGGCACTGAAGCTTTCTTT.

The rearrangement joins TRBV6-1 to TRBJ2-5; D is perhaps TRBD2 (6 bases). This CDR3 has 18 residues. Per the germline V gene, CDR1 is MNHNS and CDR2 is SASEGT. Between the trimmed V and J ends, which lost 3 bases and 1 base, there was a span of 21 bases. The CDR3 here is CASSDSSSERVLQETQYF. CDR3 nucleotides: TGTGCCAGCAGTGATAGTTCATCCGAGCGGGTACTCCAAGAGACCCAGTACTTC.

V is TRBV28 and J is TRBJ2-7, with 9 positions matching TRBD2. CDR1 and CDR2 from the germline V gene are MDHEN and SYDVKM. CDR3 length equals 14 residues. J gave up 2 bases and V 10 bases, and 9 bases lay outside the gene matches. DNA for the CDR3: TGTGCCACTAACGGGCTAGCGGGAACCTACGAGCAGTACTTC. Encoded protein: CATNGLAGTYEQYF.

This chain connects TRBV9 to TRBJ2-3; 8 bases map to TRBD2. There are 17 residues in the CDR3. Trimming at V came to 0 bases and at J to 3 bases, leaving 9 bases not matched to a gene. The V gene's germline CDR1 is SGDLS and CDR2 YYNGEE. CDR3 protein: CASSVGGLAGSTDTQYF. DNA for the CDR3: TGTGCCAGCAGCGTAGGAGGGTTAGCGGGGAGTACAGATACGCAGTATTTT.

The chain uses TRBV5-1 and TRBJ2-5, with TRBD2 as a possible D gene (5 bases). CDR1 is SGHRS and CDR2 is YFSETQ in the germline V gene. V lost 3 bases, J lost 5 bases, and 8 bases lay in between. The CDR3 length is 12 residues. Here the CDR3 DNA reads TGCGCCAGCAGCTGGGGAGCGGAGACCCAGTACTTC. As protein: CASSWGAETQYF.

This sequence joins TRBV4-2 and TRBJ2-7; no definite D call. The CDR3 has 11 residues. V shed 3 bases and J shed 7 bases, with 7 bases lying between them. The V gene's germline CDR1 is LGHNA and CDR2 YNFKEQ. In DNA form, the CDR3 reads TGTGCCAGCAGCCAGGCCGGGGAGCAGTACTTC. As protein: CASSQAGEQYF.

The chain links TRBV4-1 to TRBJ2-7; no definite D call. The germline V and J ends were trimmed by 1 base and 0 bases, with 7 bases remaining between them. The CDR3 has 14 amino acids. Germline V gives CDR1 MGHRA, CDR2 YSYEKL. The CDR3 loop is CASSQVPASYEQYF. CDR3 sequence (DNA): TGCGCCAGCAGCCAAGTCCCGGCCTCCTACGAGCAGTACTTC.

This clone came up a few times. The chain carries TRBV27 and TRBJ2-7; the D call may be TRBD1 or TRBD2 (5 bases each). The CDR3 spans 16 residues. Looked up from germline, CDR1 is MNHEY and CDR2 is SMNVEV (reference sequence). V was pared by 5 bases and J by 5 bases, with 22 bases between. The CDR3 region is CASSPLPGRILDEQYF. In nucleotides, the CDR3 is TGTGCCAGCAGTCCCCTCCCGGGACGGATCCTAGACGAGCAGTACTTC.

There are a few counts of this clone. The chain recombines TRBV19 with TRBJ2-1, with 13 bases aligning to TRBD2. The ends lost 5 bases at V and 7 bases at J; junction bases unmatched: 8. CDR1 LNHDA and CDR2 SQIVND come from the germline V gene (reference sequence). CDR3 length equals 16 residues. Here the CDR3 DNA reads TGTGCCAGTAGTCCCCACTCGGGACTAGCGGGGAATGAGCAGTTCTTC. Amino acid sequence: CASSPHSGLAGNEQFF. Supplemented by reference TRBV19 and TRBJ2-1, the full variable domain reads DGGITQSPKYLFRKEGQNVTLSCEQNLNHDAMYWYRQDPGQGLRLIYYSQIVNDFQKGDIAEGYSVSREKKESFPLTVTSAQKNPTAFYLCASSPHSGLAGNEQFFGPGTRLTVL.

This chain joins TRBV9 and TRBJ1-5; D unresolved. The CDR3 consists of 14 residues. Trimming took off 0 bases at V and 4 bases at J, with 8 bases between the two ends. Germline V gives CDR1 SGDLS, CDR2 YYNGEE. DNA of the CDR3: TGTGCCAGCAGCGTAGATTCAGGAAATCAGCCCCAGCATTTT. Residues: CASSVDSGNQPQHF.

The chain combines TRBV10-3 with TRBJ2-7; 10 bases agree with TRBD2. The trim removed 6 bases at V and 1 base at J, leaving 3 bases unmatched. The CDR3 consists of 14 residues. The germline V gene has CDR1 ENHRY and CDR2 SYGVKD. CDR3 residues: CAISLAGESYEQYF. For the CDR3, the DNA is TGTGCCATCAGCCTAGCGGGAGAGTCCTACGAGCAGTACTTC.